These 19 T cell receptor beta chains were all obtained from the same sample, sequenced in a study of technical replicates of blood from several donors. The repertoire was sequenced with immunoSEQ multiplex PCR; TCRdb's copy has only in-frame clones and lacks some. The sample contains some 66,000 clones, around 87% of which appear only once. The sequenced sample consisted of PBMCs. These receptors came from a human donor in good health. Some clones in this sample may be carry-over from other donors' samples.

CDR3 loop: CASSRLAGKNTGELFF. CDR3 nucleotide sequence: TGTGCCAGCAGCCGACTAGCGGGAAAGAACACCGGGGAGCTGTTTTTT. The gene calls are TRBV7-2 and TRBJ2-2, with 11 bases aligning to TRBD2. In germline, CDR1 is SGHTA, CDR2 FQGNSA. The trim removed 5 bases at V and 1 base at J, leaving 3 bases unmatched. The CDR3 is made up of 16 amino acids.

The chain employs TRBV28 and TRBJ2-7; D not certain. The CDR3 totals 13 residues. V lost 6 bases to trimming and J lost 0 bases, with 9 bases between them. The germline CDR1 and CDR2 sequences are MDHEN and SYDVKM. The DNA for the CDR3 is TGTGCCAGCAGGTCACCTACCTCCTACGAGCAGTACTTC. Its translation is CASRSPTSYEQYF.

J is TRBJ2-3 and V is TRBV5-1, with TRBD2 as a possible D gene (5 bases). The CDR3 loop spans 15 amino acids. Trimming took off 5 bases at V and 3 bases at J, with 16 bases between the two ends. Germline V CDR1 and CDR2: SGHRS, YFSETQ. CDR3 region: CASRLGLTETDTQYF. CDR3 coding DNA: TGCGCCAGCAGGCTAGGACTCACAGAAACAGATACGCAGTATTTT.

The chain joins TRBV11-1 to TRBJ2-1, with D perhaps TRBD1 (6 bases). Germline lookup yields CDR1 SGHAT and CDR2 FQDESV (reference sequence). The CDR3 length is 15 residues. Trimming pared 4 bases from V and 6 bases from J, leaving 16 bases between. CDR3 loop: CASSYQHGTLNEQFF. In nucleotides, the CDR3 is TGTGCCAGCAGCTACCAACACGGGACACTCAATGAGCAGTTCTTC.

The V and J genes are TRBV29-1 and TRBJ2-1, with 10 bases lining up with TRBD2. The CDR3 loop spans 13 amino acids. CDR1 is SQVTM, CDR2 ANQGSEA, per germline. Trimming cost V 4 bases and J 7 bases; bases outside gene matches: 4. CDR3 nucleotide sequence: TGCAGCGTTGTGGCTAGCGGGAGTAATGAGCAGTTCTTC. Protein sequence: CSVVASGSNEQFF.

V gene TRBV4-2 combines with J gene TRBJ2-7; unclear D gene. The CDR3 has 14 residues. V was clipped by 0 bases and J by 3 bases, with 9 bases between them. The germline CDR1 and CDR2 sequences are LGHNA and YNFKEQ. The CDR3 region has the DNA TGTGCCAGCAGCCAAGAGATAGCCTTCTACGAGCAGTACTTC. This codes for CASSQEIAFYEQYF.

In DNA form, the CDR3 reads TGTGCCAGCAGCCCCGGGAATTCACCCCTCCACTTT. Translation: CASSPGNSPLHF. This chain connects TRBV21-1 to TRBJ1-6. TRBV21-1 is noted as a pseudogene. The CDR3 is made up of 12 amino acids.

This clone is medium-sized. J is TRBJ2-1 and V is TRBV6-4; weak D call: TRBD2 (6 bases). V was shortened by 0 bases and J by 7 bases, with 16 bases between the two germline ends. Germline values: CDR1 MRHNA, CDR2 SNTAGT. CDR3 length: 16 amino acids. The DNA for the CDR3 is TGTGCCAGCAGTGACTCGAGTCTGGGGGGTGAGAATGAGCAGTTCTTC. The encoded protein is CASSDSSLGGENEQFF.

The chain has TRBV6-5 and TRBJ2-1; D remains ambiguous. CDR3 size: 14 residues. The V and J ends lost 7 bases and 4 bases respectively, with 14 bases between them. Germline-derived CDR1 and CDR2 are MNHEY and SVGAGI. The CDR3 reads CASNSLGPYNEQFF. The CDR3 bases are TGTGCCAGCAACTCCTTGGGCCCATACAATGAGCAGTTCTTC.

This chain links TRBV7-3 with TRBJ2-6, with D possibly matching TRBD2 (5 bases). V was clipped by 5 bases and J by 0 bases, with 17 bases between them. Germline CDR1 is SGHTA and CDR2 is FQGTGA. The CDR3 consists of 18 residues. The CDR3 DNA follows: TGTGCCAGCAGCCCAAAGTCGATCGGGGACTCTGGGGCCAACGTCCTGACTTTC. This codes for CASSPKSIGDSGANVLTF. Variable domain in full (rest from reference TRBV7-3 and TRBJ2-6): GAGVSQTPSNKVTEKGKYVELRCDPISGHTALYWYRQSLGQGPEFLIYFQGTGAADDSGLPNDRFFAVRPEGSVSTLKIQRTERGDSAVYLCASSPKSIGDSGANVLTFGAGSRLTVL.

The CDR3 here is CASSSRGPSGHEQFF. The CDR3 region has the DNA TGTGCCAGCAGCTCGCGGGGGCCCTCCGGGCATGAGCAGTTCTTC. V is TRBV7-8 and J is TRBJ2-1; TRBD2 might be the D (7 bases). Germline values: CDR1 SGHVS, CDR2 FQNEAQ. The CDR3 has 15 residues. Between the trimmed V and J ends, which lost 4 bases and 8 bases, there was a span of 18 bases.

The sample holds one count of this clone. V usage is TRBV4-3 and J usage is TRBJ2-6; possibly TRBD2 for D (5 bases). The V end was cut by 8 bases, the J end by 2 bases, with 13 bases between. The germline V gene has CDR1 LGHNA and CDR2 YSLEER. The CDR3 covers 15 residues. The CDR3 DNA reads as TGCGCCAGCGGTACTTTGAGGGCTGGGGCCAACGTCCTGACTTTC. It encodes CASGTLRAGANVLTF.

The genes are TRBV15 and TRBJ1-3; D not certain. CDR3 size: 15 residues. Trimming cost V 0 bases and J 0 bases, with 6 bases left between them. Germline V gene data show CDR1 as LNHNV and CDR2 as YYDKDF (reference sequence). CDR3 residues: CATSRDSVSGNTIYF. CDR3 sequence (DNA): TGTGCCACCAGCAGAGATTCGGTCTCTGGAAACACCATATATTTT.

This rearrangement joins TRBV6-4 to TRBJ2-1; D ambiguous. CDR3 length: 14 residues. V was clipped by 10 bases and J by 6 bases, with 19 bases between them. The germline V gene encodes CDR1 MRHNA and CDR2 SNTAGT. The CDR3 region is CANPPYLGGNEQFF. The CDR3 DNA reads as TGTGCCAACCCGCCCTACCTAGGTGGCAATGAGCAGTTCTTC.

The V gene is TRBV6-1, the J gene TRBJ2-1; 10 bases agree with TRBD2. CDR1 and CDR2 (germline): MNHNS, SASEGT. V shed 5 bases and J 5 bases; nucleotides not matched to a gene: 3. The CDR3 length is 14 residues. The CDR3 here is CASSFGLADNEQFF. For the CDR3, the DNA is TGTGCCAGCAGTTTCGGACTAGCGGACAATGAGCAGTTCTTC.

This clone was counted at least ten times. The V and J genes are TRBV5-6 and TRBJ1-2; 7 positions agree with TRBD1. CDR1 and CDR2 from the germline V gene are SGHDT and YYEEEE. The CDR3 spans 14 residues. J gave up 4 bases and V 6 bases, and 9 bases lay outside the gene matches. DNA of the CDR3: TGTGCCAGCAACTTAGAGACAGGGTTCTATGGCTACACCTTC. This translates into CASNLETGFYGYTF.

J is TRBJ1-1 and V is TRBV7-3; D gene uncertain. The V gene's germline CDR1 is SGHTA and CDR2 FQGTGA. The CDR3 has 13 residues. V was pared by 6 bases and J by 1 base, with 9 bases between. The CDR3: CASSRESNTEAFF. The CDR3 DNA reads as TGTGCCAGCAGTCGGGAGTCGAACACTGAAGCTTTCTTT. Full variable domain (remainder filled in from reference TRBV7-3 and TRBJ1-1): GAGVSQTPSNKVTEKGKYVELRCDPISGHTALYWYRQSLGQGPEFLIYFQGTGAADDSGLPNDRFFAVRPEGSVSTLKIQRTERGDSAVYLCASSRESNTEAFFGQGTRLTVV.

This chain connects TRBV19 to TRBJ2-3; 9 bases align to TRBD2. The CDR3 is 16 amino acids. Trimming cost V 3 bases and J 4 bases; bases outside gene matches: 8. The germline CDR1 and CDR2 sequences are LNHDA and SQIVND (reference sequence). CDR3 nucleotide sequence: TGTGCCAGTAGTATCTGGCTAGCGGGAACCTCAGATACGCAGTATTTT. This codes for CASSIWLAGTSDTQYF.

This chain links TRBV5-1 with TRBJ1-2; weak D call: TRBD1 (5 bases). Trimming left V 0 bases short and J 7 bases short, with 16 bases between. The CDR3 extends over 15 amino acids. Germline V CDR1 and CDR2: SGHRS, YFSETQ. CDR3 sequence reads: CASSLEGRTPSGYTF. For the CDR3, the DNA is TGCGCCAGCAGCTTGGAGGGGCGTACCCCGTCTGGCTACACCTTC.